This T cell receptor beta chain was recorded in a study of blood T cell repertoires in COVID-19. Study information: Material from acute and convalescent COVID-19 was sourced from the United States, Italy and Spain.

The CDR3 is 15 amino acids. Trimming removed 1 base at V and 0 bases at J, with 10 bases between. Germline-derived CDR1 and CDR2 are LNHDA and SQIVND (reference sequence). A single count supports this clone. Sequencing was performed with immunoSEQ multiplex PCR; in TCRdb, only in-frame clones are kept and a portion is missing. The sample lists about 59,000 clones, 91% occurring once. The sequence was obtained from a human donor in a cohort sampled during active COVID-19. The chain uses TRBV19 and TRBJ2-7; weak D call: TRBD2 (6 bases). Sample: peripheral blood. The CDR3, as DNA: TGTGCCAGTAGTATAGGCGGGGAGAGCTCCTACGAGCAGTACTTC. Translation gives CASSIGGESSYEQYF.